Listed below are T cell receptor beta chains from one sample, sequenced in a study of cytomegalovirus exposure and HLA in healthy donors. Libraries were prepared by immunoSEQ multiplex PCR; TCRdb keeps only in-frame clonotypes and omits some of them. The sample includes about 240,000 clones, approximately 83% of them seen just once. The source material was PBMCs. Receptor source: a woman aged 25 to 45 in good health and CMV-seropositive. Each CDR3 is given with its conserved first and last residue. Each record gives: V gene, clone size, D gene, J gene, CDR3 protein, CDR3 DNA. The D gene is left open where the match is weak. Rows may omit the clone size; those that give it use once, few, many or a size class.

>TRBV9|.|TRBD1|TRBJ2-2
CASSVVQGSGELFF
TGTGCCAGCAGCGTAGTACAGGGGTCCGGGGAGCTGTTTTTT
>TRBV19|.|.|TRBJ2-3
CASSIDREWRPTQYF
TGTGCCAGTAGTATAGATCGGGAGTGGAGGCCTACGCAGTATTTT
>TRBV5-1|once|TRBD1|TRBJ1-2
CASSFGTANPANYGYTF
TGCGCCAGCAGCTTCGGGACAGCGAACCCAGCTAACTATGGCTACACCTTC
>TRBV28|.|TRBD1|TRBJ1-2
CASSLLAGGAYGYTF
TGTGCCAGCAGTTTATTGGCAGGGGGCGCCTATGGCTACACCTTC
>TRBV6-5|.|.|TRBJ2-2
CASSVAGSYTGELFF
TGTGCCAGCAGTGTGGCGGGATCGTACACCGGGGAGCTGTTTTTT
>TRBV6-1|.|.|TRBJ2-1
CASSELPTQPNEQFF
TGTGCCAGCAGTGAACTCCCGACTCAGCCCAATGAGCAGTTCTTC
>TRBV6-5|once|.|TRBJ2-7
CASSYPLSEQYF
TGTGCCAGCAGTTATCCCCTAAGCGAGCAGTACTTC
>TRBV7-2|.|.|TRBJ1-1
CASSLVAGSEAFF
TGTGCCAGCAGCTTAGTTGCGGGGAGCGAAGCTTTCTTT
>TRBV7-3|.|.|TRBJ1-1
CASSFQGYSEAFF
TGTGCCAGCAGCTTCCAGGGATACTCTGAAGCTTTCTTT
>TRBV11-2|few|.|TRBJ1-2
CASSLGGGYTF
TGTGCCAGCAGCTTAGGCGGTGGCTACACCTTC
>TRBV2|.|TRBD1|TRBJ1-2
CASSRTGGAPGGYTF
TGTGCCAGCAGTCGTACAGGGGGCGCCCCGGGGGGCTACACCTTC
>TRBV6-5|.|.|TRBJ2-7
CASSYFDEQYF
TGTGCCAGCAGTTACTTCGACGAGCAGTACTTC
>TRBV20-1|.|.|TRBJ2-3
CSAPGGSF
TGCAGTGCCCCGGGTGGGTCCTTT
>TRBV30|few|TRBD1|TRBJ1-2
CAWSVLRDSGGYTF
TGTGCCTGGAGTGTACTAAGGGACAGCGGTGGCTACACCTTC
>TRBV12-5|.|TRBD1|TRBJ1-5
CAIGGQGNQPQHF
TGTGCTATAGGGGGACAGGGAAATCAGCCCCAGCATTTT
>TRBV19|.|TRBD1|TRBJ2-7
CASSTTGFDFASSYEQYF
TGTGCCAGTAGTACGACAGGGTTCGACTTCGCTAGCTCCTACGAGCAGTACTTC
>TRBV2|.|TRBD1|TRBJ1-4
CASSREQGRDEKLFF
TGTGCCAGCAGTAGAGAACAGGGGCGGGATGAAAAACTGTTTTTT
>TRBV4-1|.|TRBD1|TRBJ2-2
CASSPLGTGKSGELFF
TGCGCCAGCAGTCCGCTCGGGACAGGGAAGTCCGGGGAGCTGTTTTTT
>TRBV5-1|.|TRBD2|TRBJ2-7
CASSGEGDSGLTSSYEQYF
TGCGCCAGCAGCGGGGAGGGAGACTCAGGATTGACGAGCTCCTACGAGCAGTACTTC
>TRBV27|few|.|TRBJ2-7
CASSLSGAYEQYF
TGTGCCAGCAGTTTATCCGGGGCCTACGAGCAGTACTTC
>TRBV9|.|.|TRBJ1-3
CASSVLGNTIYF
TGTGCCAGCAGCGTTCTAGGAAACACCATATATTTT
>TRBV5-5|.|.|TRBJ1-5
CASSKDSGYPAQHF
TGTGCCAGCAGCAAGGACAGTGGCTACCCAGCCCAGCATTTT
>TRBV29-1|.|.|TRBJ2-7
CSVEGRSTYEQYF
TGCAGCGTTGAAGGCCGCAGTACCTACGAGCAGTACTTC
>TRBV29-1|.|TRBD2|TRBJ2-3
CSGLAGGPDTQYF
TGCAGCGGACTAGCGGGAGGACCAGATACGCAGTATTTT
>TRBV28|.|TRBD1|TRBJ1-1
CASSLEDRGQAFF
TGTGCCAGCAGTTTGGAGGACAGGGGACAGGCTTTCTTT
>TRBV9|.|TRBD2|TRBJ2-2
CASSPGLAGETGELFF
TGTGCCAGCAGCCCGGGACTAGCGGGAGAGACCGGGGAGCTGTTTTTT
>TRBV6-5|.|.|TRBJ1-1
CASEDSLNTEAFF
TGTGCCAGCGAGGACAGCCTGAACACTGAAGCTTTCTTT
>TRBV14|.|.|TRBJ1-2
CASSQVDSYGYTF
TGTGCCAGCAGCCAAGTTGACAGCTATGGCTACACCTTC
>TRBV12-5|.|.|TRBJ2-3
CATSYTDTQYF
TGTGCTACCTCCTACACAGATACGCAGTATTTT
>TRBV2|.|TRBD1|TRBJ1-2
CASLTGEDYGYTF
TGTGCCAGCCTTACAGGGGAGGACTATGGCTACACCTTC
>TRBV29-1|.|.|TRBJ1-1
CSVYGDTEAFF
TGCAGCGTTTATGGAGACACTGAAGCTTTCTTT
>TRBV18|.|.|TRBJ1-1
CASSPTGTNTEAFF
TGTGCCAGCTCACCAACAGGGACAAACACTGAAGCTTTCTTT
>TRBV7-6|.|.|TRBJ2-1
CASSLALAGGEQFF
TGTGCCAGCAGCTTAGCTTTGGCGGGTGGCGAGCAGTTCTTC
>TRBV7-8|.|.|TRBJ2-3
CASSSSFPQYF
TGTGCCAGCAGCTCCTCCTTCCCGCAGTATTTT
>TRBV9|.|TRBD2|TRBJ2-1
CASSATSSGEQFF
TGTGCCAGCAGCGCAACGTCTAGCGGTGAGCAGTTCTTC
>TRBV2|.|.|TRBJ2-5
CASSWRSIQETQYF
TGTGCCAGCAGTTGGAGGAGTATACAAGAGACCCAGTACTTC
>TRBV5-1|.|.|TRBJ2-7
CASSLDSPTADEQYF
TGCGCCAGCAGCCTGGACAGCCCTACGGCCGACGAGCAGTACTTC
>TRBV6-9|.|.|TRBJ2-7
CASGHEQYF
TGTGCCAGCGGGCACGAGCAGTACTTC
>TRBV10-1|.|TRBD2|TRBJ2-7
CASSSGRYEQYF
TGCGCCAGCAGTAGCGGGAGATACGAGCAGTACTTC
>TRBV4-1|.|TRBD2|TRBJ2-7
CASSPRLAGGWDEQYF
TGCGCCAGCAGCCCCCGCTTAGCGGGAGGGTGGGACGAGCAGTACTTC
>TRBV4-2|.|.|TRBJ2-1
CASSQVGYEQFF
TGTGCCAGCAGCCAAGTCGGTTATGAGCAGTTCTTC
>TRBV28|.|TRBD2|TRBJ2-7
CASNRGGRSYEQYF
TGTGCCAGCAATCGGGGCGGGAGATCCTACGAGCAGTACTTC
>TRBV5-1|once|TRBD2|TRBJ2-1
CASSLLLAGSYNEQFF
TGCGCCAGCAGCCTACTACTAGCGGGCTCCTACAATGAGCAGTTCTTC
>TRBV10-1|.|TRBD2|TRBJ2-1
CASSVLSGSSDEQFF
TGCGCCAGCAGTGTACTAAGCGGGAGTTCTGATGAGCAGTTCTTC
>TRBV5-1|.|.|TRBJ1-4
CASSPTGTTNEKLFF
TGCGCCAGCAGCCCCACAGGGACGACTAATGAAAAACTGTTTTTT
>TRBV7-9|.|.|TRBJ2-7
CASSTSFSYEQYF
TGTGCCAGCAGTACTAGTTTTTCCTACGAGCAGTACTTC
>TRBV10-3|.|TRBD1|TRBJ1-5
CAISEHLGGGEVYQPQHF
TGTGCCATCAGTGAGCATTTAGGAGGGGGCGAAGTTTATCAGCCCCAGCATTTT
>TRBV27|.|.|TRBJ2-7
CASSPLPPREQYF
TGTGCCAGCAGCCCCCTTCCTCCGAGGGAGCAGTACTTC
>TRBV28|.|TRBD1|TRBJ1-2
CASTHRDREGGYTF
TGTGCCAGCACCCATCGGGACAGGGAGGGTGGCTACACCTTC